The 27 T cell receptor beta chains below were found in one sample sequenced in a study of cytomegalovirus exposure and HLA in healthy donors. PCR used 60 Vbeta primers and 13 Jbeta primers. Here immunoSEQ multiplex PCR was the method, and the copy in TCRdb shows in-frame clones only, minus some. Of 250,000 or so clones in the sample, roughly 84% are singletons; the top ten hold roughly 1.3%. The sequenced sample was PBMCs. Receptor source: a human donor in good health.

CDR3 nucleotide sequence: TGTGCCAGCAGTCCCCAAGGGGTAGCCGATACGCAGTATTTT. As protein: CASSPQGVADTQYF. V usage is TRBV6-6 and J usage is TRBJ2-3, with D possibly matching TRBD1 (5 bases). The V gene's germline CDR1 is MNHNY and CDR2 SVGAGI (reference sequence). The length of the CDR3 is 14 residues. The V and J ends lost 5 bases and 6 bases respectively, with 15 bases between them.

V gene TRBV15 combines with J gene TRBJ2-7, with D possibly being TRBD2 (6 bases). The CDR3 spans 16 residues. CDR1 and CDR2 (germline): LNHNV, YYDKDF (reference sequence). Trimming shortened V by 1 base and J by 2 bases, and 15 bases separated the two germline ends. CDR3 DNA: TGTGCCACCAGCAGAGGAGGTAGCGGCCGTACCTACGAGCAGTACTTC. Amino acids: CATSRGGSGRTYEQYF.

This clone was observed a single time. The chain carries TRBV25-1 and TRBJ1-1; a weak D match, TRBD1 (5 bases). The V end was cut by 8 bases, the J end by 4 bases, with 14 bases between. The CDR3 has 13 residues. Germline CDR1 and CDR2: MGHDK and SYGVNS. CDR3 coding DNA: TGTGCCAGCCGAGAGACGGGGGGCACTGAAGCTTTCTTT. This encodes CASRETGGTEAFF.

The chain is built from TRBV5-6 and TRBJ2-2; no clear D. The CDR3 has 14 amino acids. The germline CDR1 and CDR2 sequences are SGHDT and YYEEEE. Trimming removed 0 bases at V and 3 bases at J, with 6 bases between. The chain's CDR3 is CASSLAEYTGELFF. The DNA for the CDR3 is TGTGCCAGCAGCTTGGCCGAGTACACCGGGGAGCTGTTTTTT.

This CDR3 reads CASSAMTSGRTDEQFF. As DNA, the CDR3 is TGCGCCAGCAGCGCCATGACTAGCGGGAGGACCGATGAGCAGTTCTTC. The rearrangement links TRBV5-1 to TRBJ2-1, with 13 bases that match TRBD2. This CDR3 is built from 16 residues. Germline CDR1 is SGHRS and CDR2 is YFSETQ. V lost 4 bases, J lost 8 bases, and 9 bases stayed unmatched.

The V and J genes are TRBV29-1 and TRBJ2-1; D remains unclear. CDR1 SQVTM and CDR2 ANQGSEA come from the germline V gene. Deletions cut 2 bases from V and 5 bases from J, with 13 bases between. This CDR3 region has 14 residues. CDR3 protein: CSVELGYPNNEQFF. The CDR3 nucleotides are TGCAGCGTTGAATTGGGCTACCCAAACAATGAGCAGTTCTTC.

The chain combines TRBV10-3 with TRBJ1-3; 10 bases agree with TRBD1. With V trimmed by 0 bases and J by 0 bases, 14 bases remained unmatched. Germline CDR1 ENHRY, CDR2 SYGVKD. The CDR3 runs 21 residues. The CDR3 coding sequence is TGTGCCATCAGTGAGTCCTTGGGACGGGACAGGGGATTATACTCTGGAAACACCATATATTTT. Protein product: CAISESLGRDRGLYSGNTIYF.

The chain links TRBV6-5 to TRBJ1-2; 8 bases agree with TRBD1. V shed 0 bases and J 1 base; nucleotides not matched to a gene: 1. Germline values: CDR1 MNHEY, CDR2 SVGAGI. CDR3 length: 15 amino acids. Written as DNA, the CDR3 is TGTGCCAGCAGTTACTCAGGACAGGGTAACTATGGCTACACCTTC. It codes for CASSYSGQGNYGYTF.

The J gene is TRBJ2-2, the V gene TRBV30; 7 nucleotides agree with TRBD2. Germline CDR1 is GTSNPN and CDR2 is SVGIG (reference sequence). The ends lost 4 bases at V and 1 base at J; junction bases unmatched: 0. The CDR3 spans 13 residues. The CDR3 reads CAWTSGNTGELFF. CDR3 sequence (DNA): TGTGCCTGGACTAGCGGGAACACCGGGGAGCTGTTTTTT.

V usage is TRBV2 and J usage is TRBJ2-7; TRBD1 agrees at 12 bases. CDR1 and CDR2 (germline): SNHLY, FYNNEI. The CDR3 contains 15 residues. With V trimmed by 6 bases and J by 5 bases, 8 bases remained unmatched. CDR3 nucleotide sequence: TGTGCCAGCAGGGAAACCGGGACAGGGGGCGACGAGCAGTACTTC. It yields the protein CASRETGTGGDEQYF.

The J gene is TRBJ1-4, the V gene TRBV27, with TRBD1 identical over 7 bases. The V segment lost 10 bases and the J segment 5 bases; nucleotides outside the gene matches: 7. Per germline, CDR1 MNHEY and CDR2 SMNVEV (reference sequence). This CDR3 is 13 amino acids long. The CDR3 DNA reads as TGTGCCACCTTGGCAGGGGGAAATGAAAAACTGTTTTTT. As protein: CATLAGGNEKLFF.

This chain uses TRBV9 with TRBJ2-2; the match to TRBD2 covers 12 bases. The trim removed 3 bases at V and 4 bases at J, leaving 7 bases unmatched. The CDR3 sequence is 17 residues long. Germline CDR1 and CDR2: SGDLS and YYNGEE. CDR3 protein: CASSEAPSGRVTGELFF. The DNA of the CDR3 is TGTGCCAGCAGCGAGGCCCCTAGCGGGAGGGTCACCGGGGAGCTGTTTTTT.

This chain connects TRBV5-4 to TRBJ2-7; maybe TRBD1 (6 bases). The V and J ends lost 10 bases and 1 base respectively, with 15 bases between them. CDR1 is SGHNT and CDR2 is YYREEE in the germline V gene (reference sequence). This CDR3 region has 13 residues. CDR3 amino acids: CAGTGIKSYEQYF. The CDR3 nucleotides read TGTGCCGGCACAGGGATTAAGTCCTACGAGCAGTACTTC. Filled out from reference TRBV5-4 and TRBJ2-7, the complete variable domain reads ETGVTQSPTHLIKTRGQQVTLRCSSQSGHNTVSWYQQALGQGPQFIFQYYREEENGRGNFPPRFSGLQFPNYSSELNVNALELDDSALYLCAGTGIKSYEQYFGPGTRLTVT.

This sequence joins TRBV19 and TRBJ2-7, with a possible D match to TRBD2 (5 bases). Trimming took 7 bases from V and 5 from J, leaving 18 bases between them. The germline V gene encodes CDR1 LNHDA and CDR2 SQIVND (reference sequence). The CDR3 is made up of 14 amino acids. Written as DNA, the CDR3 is TGTGCCAGTACCCGATCGGGTCTAGCTGACGAGCAGTACTTC. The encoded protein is CASTRSGLADEQYF.

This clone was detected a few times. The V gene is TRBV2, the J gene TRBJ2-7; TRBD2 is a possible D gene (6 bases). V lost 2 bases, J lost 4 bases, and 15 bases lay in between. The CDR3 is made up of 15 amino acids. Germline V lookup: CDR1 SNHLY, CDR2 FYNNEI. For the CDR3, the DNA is TGTGCCAGCAGTGAATGGCGGGACTCGTTGTACGAGCAGTACTTC. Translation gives CASSEWRDSLYEQYF.

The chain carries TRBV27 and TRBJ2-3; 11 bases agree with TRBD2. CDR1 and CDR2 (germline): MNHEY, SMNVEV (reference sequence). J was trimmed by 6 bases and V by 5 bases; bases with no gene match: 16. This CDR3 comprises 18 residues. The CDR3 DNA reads TGTGCCAGCAGTCTATATTACGAGGGACTAGCGGAAGGGGATACGCAGTATTTT. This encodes CASSLYYEGLAEGDTQYF.

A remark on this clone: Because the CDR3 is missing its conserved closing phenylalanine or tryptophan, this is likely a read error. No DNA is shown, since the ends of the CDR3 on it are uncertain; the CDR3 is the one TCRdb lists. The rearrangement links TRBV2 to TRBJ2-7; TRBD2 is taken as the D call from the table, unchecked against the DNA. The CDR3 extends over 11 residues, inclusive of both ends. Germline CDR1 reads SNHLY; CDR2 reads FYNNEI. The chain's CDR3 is CASSLGTRSRY.

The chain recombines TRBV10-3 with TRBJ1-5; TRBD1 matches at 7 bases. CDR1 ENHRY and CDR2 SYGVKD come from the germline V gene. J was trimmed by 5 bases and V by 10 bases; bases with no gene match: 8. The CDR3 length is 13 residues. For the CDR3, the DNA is TGTGCCACGCGGGGACAGTACGATCAGCCCCAGCATTTT. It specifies CATRGQYDQPQHF.

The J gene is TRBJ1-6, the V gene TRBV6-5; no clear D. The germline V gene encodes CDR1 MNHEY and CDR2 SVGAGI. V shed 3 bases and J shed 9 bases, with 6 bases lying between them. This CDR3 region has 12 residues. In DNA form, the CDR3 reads TGTGCCAGCAGTTATCGGGGTTCACCCCTCCACTTT. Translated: CASSYRGSPLHF.

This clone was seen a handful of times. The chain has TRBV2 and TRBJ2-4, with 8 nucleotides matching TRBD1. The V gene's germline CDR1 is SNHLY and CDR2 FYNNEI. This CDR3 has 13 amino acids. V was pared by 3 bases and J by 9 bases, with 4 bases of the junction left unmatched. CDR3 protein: CASSDDRGTIQYF. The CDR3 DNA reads TGTGCCAGCAGTGATGACAGGGGCACCATTCAGTACTTC.

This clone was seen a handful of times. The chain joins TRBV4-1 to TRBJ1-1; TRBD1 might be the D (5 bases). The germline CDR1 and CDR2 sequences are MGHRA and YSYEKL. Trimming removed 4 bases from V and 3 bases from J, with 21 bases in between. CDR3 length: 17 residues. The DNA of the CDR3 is TGCGCCAGCAGCCGGGGGGTCGCAGCGGGGGTTTACACTGAAGCTTTCTTT. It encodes CASSRGVAAGVYTEAFF.

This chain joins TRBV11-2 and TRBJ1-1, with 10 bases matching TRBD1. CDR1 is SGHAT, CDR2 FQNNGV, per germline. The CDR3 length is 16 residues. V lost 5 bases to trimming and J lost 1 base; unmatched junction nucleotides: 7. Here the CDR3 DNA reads TGTGCCAGCAGCCCTAGGACAGGGGGAGGGAACACTGAAGCTTTCTTT. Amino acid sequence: CASSPRTGGGNTEAFF.

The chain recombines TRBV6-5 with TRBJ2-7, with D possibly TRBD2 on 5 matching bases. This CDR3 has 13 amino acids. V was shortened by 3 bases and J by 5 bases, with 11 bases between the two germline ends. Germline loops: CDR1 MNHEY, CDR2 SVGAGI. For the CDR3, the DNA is TGTGCCAGCAGTTATCTCGGGGTCAACGAGCAGTACTTC. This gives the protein CASSYLGVNEQYF.

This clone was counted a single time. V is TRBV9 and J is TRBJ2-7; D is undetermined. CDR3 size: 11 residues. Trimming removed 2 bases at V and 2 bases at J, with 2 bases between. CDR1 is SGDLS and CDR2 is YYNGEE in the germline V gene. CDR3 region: CASSVAYEQYF. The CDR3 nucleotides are TGTGCCAGCAGCGTCGCCTACGAGCAGTACTTC.

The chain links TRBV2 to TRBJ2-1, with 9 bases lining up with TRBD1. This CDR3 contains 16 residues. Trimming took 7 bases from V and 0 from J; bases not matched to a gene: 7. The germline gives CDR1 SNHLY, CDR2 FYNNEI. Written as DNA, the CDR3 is TGTGCCAGCACCGACGGGACAGGGAGCTCCTACAATGAGCAGTTCTTC. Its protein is CASTDGTGSSYNEQFF.

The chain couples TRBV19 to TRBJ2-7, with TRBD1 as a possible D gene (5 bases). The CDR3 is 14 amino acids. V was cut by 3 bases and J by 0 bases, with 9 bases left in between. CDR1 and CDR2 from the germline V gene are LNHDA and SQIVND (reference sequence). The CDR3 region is CASSIGDSSYEQYF. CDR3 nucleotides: TGTGCCAGTAGTATCGGCGACAGCTCCTACGAGCAGTACTTC.

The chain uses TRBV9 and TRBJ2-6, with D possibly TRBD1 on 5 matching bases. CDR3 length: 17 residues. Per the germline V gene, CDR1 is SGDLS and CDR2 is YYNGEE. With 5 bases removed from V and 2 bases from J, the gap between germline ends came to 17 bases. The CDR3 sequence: CASSQTPTGAGANVLTF. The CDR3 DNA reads TGTGCCAGCAGTCAAACACCTACAGGTGCTGGGGCCAACGTCCTGACTTTC.